These 9 T cell receptor beta chains originate from one sample sequenced in a study of early T cells in non-severe SARS-CoV-2 infection. MiXCR, run by TCRdb on the 5' RACE reads, gives a single entry per CDR3 protein. Among about 87,000 distinct CDR3 sequences listed, about 15% were seen once. Sequencing was performed on whole blood. The receptors here all came from an adult who was a healthcare worker with PCR-confirmed SARS-CoV-2 infection or an uninfected control (not recorded which).

The chain couples TRBV6-5 to TRBJ2-7; TRBD1 aligns across 7 bases. CDR1 is MNHEY, CDR2 SVGAGI, per germline. The V segment lost 6 bases and the J segment 4 bases; nucleotides outside the gene matches: 9. The CDR3 runs to 14 residues. The CDR3 DNA reads TGTGCCAGCAGATCCGACAGGGAAGGATACGAGCAGTACTTC. This codes for CASRSDREGYEQYF.

This clonotype was seen a handful of times. The genes are TRBV7-9 and TRBJ2-7, with 7 bases fitting TRBD2. The CDR3 runs to 16 residues. CDR1 SEHNR and CDR2 FQNEAQ come from the germline V gene (reference sequence). Trimming took 7 bases from V and 4 from J; bases not matched to a gene: 16. In DNA form, the CDR3 reads TGTGCCAGCACCTTCCCTCAGCGGGGACTCCAATACGAGCAGTACTTC. This gives the protein CASTFPQRGLQYEQYF.

The sample holds many counts of this clonotype. V is TRBV7-3 and J is TRBJ2-5, with 7 nucleotides matching TRBD1. Germline CDR1 and CDR2: SGHTA and FQGTGA. The trim removed 2 bases at V and 1 base at J, leaving 16 bases unmatched. The CDR3 extends over 19 amino acids. The CDR3 region is CASSLLPSTGTAVQETQYF. The CDR3 DNA reads as TGTGCCAGCAGCTTACTACCGTCAACCGGGACAGCGGTCCAAGAGACCCAGTACTTC.

This clonotype was found many times. CDR3: CASSLDRGISPLHF. CDR3 nucleotides: TGTGCCAGCAGCTTGGACAGGGGGATATCACCCCTCCACTTT. The V call is TRBV11-2, the J call TRBJ1-6; 10 nucleotides match TRBD1. The ends lost 3 bases at V and 10 bases at J; junction bases unmatched: 3. The CDR3 is made up of 14 amino acids. Germline CDR1 reads SGHAT; CDR2 reads FQNNGV.

This clonotype has a handful of counts. The chain links TRBV6-1 to TRBJ2-3; possibly TRBD2 for D (5 bases). V was clipped by 2 bases and J by 3 bases, with 9 bases between them. The CDR3 length is 14 residues. Germline V CDR1 and CDR2: MNHNS, SASEGT. The CDR3 protein is CASSEMGSTDTQYF. CDR3 coding DNA: TGTGCCAGCAGTGAAATGGGGAGTACAGATACGCAGTATTTT.

This clonotype was counted only a few times. The rearrangement uses TRBV11-3 and TRBJ2-2; D not resolved. Germline assignment: CDR1 SGHNT and CDR2 YENEEA. This CDR3 comprises 13 residues. The V end was cut by 5 bases, the J end by 6 bases, with 10 bases between. For the CDR3, the DNA is TGTGCCAGCAGCGGCCGGACCGCCGGGGAGCTGTTTTTT. As protein: CASSGRTAGELFF.

The V and J genes are TRBV5-1 and TRBJ2-7; D unresolved. Germline V gene sequence: CDR1 SGHRS, CDR2 YFSETQ. This CDR3 comprises 13 residues. V was shortened by 2 bases and J by 4 bases, with 10 bases between the two germline ends. The CDR3 reads CASSLGLQYEQYF. The CDR3 nucleotides read TGCGCCAGCAGCTTAGGCCTTCAGTACGAGCAGTACTTC.

This chain connects TRBV3-1 to TRBJ2-2, with D unresolved. Germline V gives CDR1 LGHDT, CDR2 YNNKEL (reference sequence). The CDR3 sequence is 14 residues long. V was clipped by 3 bases and J by 0 bases, with 5 bases between them. The CDR3 nucleotides read TGTGCCAGCAGCCAGGGAACGAACACCGGGGAGCTGTTTTTT. Its protein is CASSQGTNTGELFF.

In its sample, this clonotype was seen a few times. At one boundary the junction diverges from the germline segment, which might be a read error. This chain uses TRBV28 with TRBJ2-7, with 11 positions matching TRBD1. This CDR3 region has 14 residues. CDR1 MDHEN and CDR2 SYDVKM come from the germline V gene. CDR3 residues: CASSPLGQGAPNNF. The CDR3 DNA is TGTGCCAGCAGTCCTCTCGGACAGGGGGCCCCGAACAACTTC.